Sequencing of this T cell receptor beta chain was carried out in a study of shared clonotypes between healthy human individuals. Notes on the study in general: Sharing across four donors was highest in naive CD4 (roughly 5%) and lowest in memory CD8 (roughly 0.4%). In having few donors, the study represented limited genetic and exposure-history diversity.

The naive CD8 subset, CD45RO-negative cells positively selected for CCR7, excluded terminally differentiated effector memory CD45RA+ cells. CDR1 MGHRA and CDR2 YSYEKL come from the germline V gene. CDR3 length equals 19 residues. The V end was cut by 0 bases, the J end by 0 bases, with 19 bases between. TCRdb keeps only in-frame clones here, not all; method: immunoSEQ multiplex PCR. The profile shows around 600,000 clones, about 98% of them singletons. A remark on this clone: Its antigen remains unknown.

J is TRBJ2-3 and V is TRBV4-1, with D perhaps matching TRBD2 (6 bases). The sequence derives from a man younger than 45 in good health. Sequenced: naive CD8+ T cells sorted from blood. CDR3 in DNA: TGCGCCAGCAGCCAAGATGCGGGACTCGAAATATCTAGCACAGATACGCAGTATTTT. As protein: CASSQDAGLEISSTDTQYF.